These 8 T cell receptor beta chains originate from one sample sequenced in a study of blood T cell repertoires in COVID-19. Clones were read by immunoSEQ multiplex PCR, and TCRdb kept only the in-frame ones, dropping some. The sample lists approximately 130,000 clones, 85% to 90% occurring once. Sequencing was performed on peripheral blood. The receptors come from a man between 65 and 80 years old with active or convalescent COVID-19.

This clone was seen a single time. The rearrangement links TRBV19 to TRBJ1-1; D is perhaps TRBD1 (6 bases). Trimming shortened V by 7 bases and J by 4 bases, and 13 bases separated the two germline ends. CDR1 LNHDA and CDR2 SQIVND come from the germline V gene (reference sequence). CDR3 size: 13 residues. CDR3 DNA: TGTGCCAGTAAGACAGTCAGGGGCACTGAAGCTTTCTTT. It translates to CASKTVRGTEAFF.

In nucleotides, the CDR3 is TGTGCCAGCAGCCCCGTCCAGGGGGCGGTAGGGGTAGGCTACACCTTC. This encodes CASSPVQGAVGVGYTF. The rearrangement joins TRBV7-2 to TRBJ1-2; 8 bases map to TRBD1. Germline CDR1 reads SGHTA; CDR2 reads FQGNSA. This CDR3 is 16 amino acids long. V dropped 5 bases and J dropped 8; count of bases not matched to a gene: 16.

This rearrangement joins TRBV4-1 to TRBJ2-7; D may be TRBD1 (6 bases). The CDR3 is made up of 14 amino acids. The V gene lost 1 base and the J gene lost 7 bases, with 14 bases spanning the gap. Germline lookup yields CDR1 MGHRA and CDR2 YSYEKL. In DNA form, the CDR3 reads TGCGCCAGCAGCCAAGCGACAGGCCTTGGGGAGCAGTACTTC. It codes for CASSQATGLGEQYF.

The chain combines TRBV5-6 with TRBJ1-1; the match to TRBD1 covers 8 bases. V lost 3 bases to trimming and J lost 6 bases; unmatched junction nucleotides: 10. The CDR3 spans 15 residues. Germline values: CDR1 SGHDT, CDR2 YYEEEE. CDR3 in DNA: TGTGCCAGCAGCTCCTTGGACAGGGAAATGGCTGAAGCTTTCTTT. This gives the protein CASSSLDREMAEAFF.

This rearrangement joins TRBV5-1 to TRBJ2-7; 7 bases are a match to TRBD1. The CDR3 covers 15 residues. V was clipped by 0 bases and J by 3 bases; unmatched bases: 6. The germline V gene encodes CDR1 SGHRS and CDR2 YFSETQ. CDR3 residues: CASSLVWGQIYEQYF. The CDR3 coding sequence is TGCGCCAGCAGCTTGGTTTGGGGACAGATCTACGAGCAGTACTTC.

This chain connects TRBV14 to TRBJ1-4; TRBD1 matches 9 bases. With 3 bases clipped from V and 7 bases from J, the junction kept 6 bases outside the gene matches. The germline V gene encodes CDR1 SGHDN and CDR2 FVKESK. The CDR3 runs to 15 residues. In DNA form, the CDR3 reads TGTGCCAGCAGCCACGTTGGGACAGGGAGTGAAAAACTGTTTTTT. As protein: CASSHVGTGSEKLFF.

This clone was seen a single time. The chain employs TRBV28 and TRBJ2-3; D possibly corresponds to TRBD2 (6 bases). CDR1 MDHEN and CDR2 SYDVKM come from the germline V gene. The V and J ends lost 3 bases and 2 bases respectively, with 12 bases between them. The CDR3 length is 15 residues. The CDR3 DNA sequence: TGTGCCAGCAGTTTTTGGAGGGAGTCCACAGATACGCAGTATTTT. This encodes CASSFWRESTDTQYF.

The rearrangement uses TRBV5-1 and TRBJ2-5, with a weak D call TRBD2 (6 bases). V lost 4 bases and J 5 bases, leaving 15 bases between the germline ends. The germline gives CDR1 SGHRS, CDR2 YFSETQ. The CDR3 runs 14 residues. In nucleotides, the CDR3 is TGCGCCAGCAGCATCGGGACTGCGGCGGAGACCCAGTACTTC. Protein sequence: CASSIGTAAETQYF.